This T cell receptor (beta chain) was identified during a study of blood T cells in healthy people across ages. Primers used in a second PCR of roughly 6 to 12 cycles were a sample-barcoded 5' primer and a J-beta primer mix. Carrying 12 random nucleotides, a template-switch adaptor labeled each individual cDNA molecule. TCRdb redid the calling of the 5' RACE reads with MiXCR, one entry per CDR3 protein. The data show roughly 650,000 distinct CDR3 sequences, about 32% seen once. Findings and caveats of the study: Diversity of TCR beta per million T cells declined in a roughly linear way with age.

The amount of total RNA extracted per sample was at least 5.5 micrograms. This clonotype was observed many times. Its matching antigen is unknown. Trimming took 4 bases from V and 6 from J; bases not matched to a gene: 7. Germline assignment: CDR1 DFQATT and CDR2 SNEGSKA (reference sequence). The length of the CDR3 is 14 residues. Sequenced material: blood. The chain recombines TRBV20-1 with TRBJ2-7; TRBD1 matches 12 bases. This TCR was sampled from an elderly woman in good health. In DNA, the CDR3 is TGCAGTGCTATTCCGGGACAGGGGGCGATCGAGCAGTACTTC. Residues: CSAIPGQGAIEQYF.